Reported below is one TCR beta chain. TCRdb's copy holds only in-frame clones and misses some; the assay was immunoSEQ multiplex PCR. The sample lists about 220,000 clones; just over 90% were seen once. This entry belongs to a study of cytomegalovirus exposure and HLA in healthy donors. This CDR3 is 16 amino acids long. V was clipped by 0 bases and J by 3 bases; unmatched bases: 5. Germline CDR1 is SGHDT and CDR2 is YYEEEE. Sequences were obtained from PBMCs. This sequence was found in a woman younger than 30 in good health and CMV-seronegative. This chain connects TRBV5-6 to TRBJ2-3, with TRBD2 matching 9 bases. The CDR3 nucleotides are TGTGCCAGCAGCTTGGGGTTCCTAGCGGGAACAGATACGCAGTATTTT. Amino acids: CASSLGFLAGTDTQYF.